This T cell receptor (beta chain) was documented in a study of T cell changes during pregnancy in multiple sclerosis. The CDR3 is 16 amino acids. The V gene end was trimmed by 6 bases and the J gene end by 4 bases; junction bases not matched to a gene: 12. The germline gives CDR1 MNHEY, CDR2 SMNVEV (reference sequence). The method was immunoSEQ multiplex PCR; TCRdb's version includes in-frame clones alone and lacks a portion of them. The sample has tens of thousands of clones, approximately 94% seen once. Source: CD4+ T cells from peripheral blood mononuclear cells, taken before pregnancy. The TCR was taken from a female donor with multiple sclerosis, enrolled in a pregnancy study. The rearrangement joins TRBV27 to TRBJ1-2, with 9 nucleotides matching TRBD1. CDR3 coding DNA: TGTGCCAGCAGAGAAACAGGGGGCTCACCCCGCTATGGCTACACCTTC. It yields the protein CASRETGGSPRYGYTF.